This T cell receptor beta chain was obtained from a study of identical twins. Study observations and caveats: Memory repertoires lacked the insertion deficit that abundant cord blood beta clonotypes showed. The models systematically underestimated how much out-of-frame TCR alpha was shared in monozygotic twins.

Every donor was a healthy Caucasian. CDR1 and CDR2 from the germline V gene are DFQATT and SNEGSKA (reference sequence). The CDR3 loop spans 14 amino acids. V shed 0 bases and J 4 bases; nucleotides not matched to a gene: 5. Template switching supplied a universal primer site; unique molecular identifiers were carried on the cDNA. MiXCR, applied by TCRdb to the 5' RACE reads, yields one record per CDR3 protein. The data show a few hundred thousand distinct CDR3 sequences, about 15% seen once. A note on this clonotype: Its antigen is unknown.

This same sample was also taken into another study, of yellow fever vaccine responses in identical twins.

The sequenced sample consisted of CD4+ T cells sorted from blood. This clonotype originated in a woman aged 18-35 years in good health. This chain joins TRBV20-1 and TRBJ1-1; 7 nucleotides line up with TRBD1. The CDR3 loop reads CSARDRTGLTEAFF. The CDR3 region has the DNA TGCAGTGCTAGAGATCGGACAGGTCTCACTGAAGCTTTCTTT.